A single sample is the source of the 12 T cell receptor beta chains below, sequenced in a study of T cells expressing NK-cell markers (dated by TCRdb to 2018 to 2021). Library construction relied on 5' RACE. The listed sequencing device is Illumina HiSeq 2000. After TCRdb reprocessed the reads, each CDR3 protein sequence was kept as one row, without DNA. The data table for this sample lists 350,000 to 400,000 distinct CDR3 sequences. The ten largest clones represent about 10% of the sample. The sequencing sample was made of blood T cells: a sorted CD56 or NKG2C T cell subset, CD4+ or CD8+ T cells, or bulk PBMC T cells (not recorded which). Receptors originate from a woman between 45 and 65 years old in good health. Donor details come from another sample of the same person, matched by shared clones.

This chain joins TRBV20-1 and TRBJ1-2; the D gene TCRdb calls, TRBD1, cannot be checked with no DNA. The CDR3 is made up of 14 amino acids. The germline gives CDR1 DFQATT, CDR2 SNEGSKA (reference sequence). CDR3 protein: CSASGQGDDYGYTF.

This chain links TRBV5-1 with TRBJ1-1. CDR1 is SGHRS, CDR2 YFSETQ, per germline. The CDR3 sequence is 14 residues long. CDR3 sequence reads: CASSSRRSNTEAFF. The full variable domain, in which reference TRBV5-1 and TRBJ1-1 provide the parts outside the CDR3, is KAGVTQTPRYLIKTRGQQVTLSCSPISGHRSVSWYQQTPGQGLQFLFEYFSETQRNKGNFPGRFSGRQFSNSRSEMNVSTLELGDSALYLCASSSRRSNTEAFFGQGTRLTVV.

V usage is TRBV20-1 and J usage is TRBJ2-3; the TCRdb D gene call, TRBD2, has no DNA to confirm it. The germline V gene encodes CDR1 DFQATT and CDR2 SNEGSKA (reference sequence). The CDR3 is made up of 12 amino acids. CDR3 loop: CSASTSGVAQYF.

V is TRBV12-3 or TRBV12-4 and J is TRBJ2-1; lacking DNA, the TRBD2 call made by TCRdb goes unchecked. CDR3 length: 15 residues. CDR3 loop: CASSRAGGNHNEQFF.

The rearrangement uses TRBV20-1 and TRBJ2-1; TCRdb's assignment of TRBD1 cannot be checked, as there is no DNA. Germline V CDR1 and CDR2: DFQATT, SNEGSKA (reference sequence). The CDR3 totals 13 residues. CDR3 loop: CSARDRVDNEQFF.

V and J are TRBV28 and TRBJ2-4. This CDR3 is 11 amino acids long. Germline V gene data show CDR1 as MDHEN and CDR2 as SYDVKM. The chain's CDR3 is CASSTGNIQYF.

The gene calls are TRBV5-5 and TRBJ2-7; TCRdb gives TRBD1 as the D gene, but with no DNA this cannot be confirmed. CDR3 length: 14 residues. Germline loops: CDR1 SGHKS, CDR2 YYEKEE (reference sequence). CDR3 region: CASTPMGATYEQYF.

The chain joins TRBV13 to TRBJ1-3. The length of the CDR3 is 16 residues. Germline assignment: CDR1 PRHDT and CDR2 FYEKMQ (reference sequence). The CDR3 loop is CASSLPLIESGNTIYF.

The chain employs TRBV3-1 and TRBJ2-1; TCRdb proposes TRBD2, but this gene call is untestable without DNA. The germline gives CDR1 LGHDT, CDR2 YNNKEL (reference sequence). The CDR3 has 17 residues. CDR3 loop: CASSQVGTSGIRNEQFF.

V is TRBV11-2 and J is TRBJ2-1. Germline-derived CDR1 and CDR2 are SGHAT and FQNNGV. The CDR3 consists of 13 residues. CDR3 sequence: CASSLTQYREQFF.

The chain couples TRBV12-3 or TRBV12-4 to TRBJ2-3; as DNA is missing, the TRBD1 call by TCRdb cannot be tested. This CDR3 is 14 amino acids long. The CDR3 here is CASSFVGGTDTQYF.

The J gene is TRBJ1-1, the V gene TRBV5-1; TCRdb outputs TRBD1, but without DNA this stays unchecked. CDR3 length equals 15 residues. Germline CDR1 and CDR2: SGHRS and YFSETQ. The CDR3 reads CASSSLDPIQGRAFF.